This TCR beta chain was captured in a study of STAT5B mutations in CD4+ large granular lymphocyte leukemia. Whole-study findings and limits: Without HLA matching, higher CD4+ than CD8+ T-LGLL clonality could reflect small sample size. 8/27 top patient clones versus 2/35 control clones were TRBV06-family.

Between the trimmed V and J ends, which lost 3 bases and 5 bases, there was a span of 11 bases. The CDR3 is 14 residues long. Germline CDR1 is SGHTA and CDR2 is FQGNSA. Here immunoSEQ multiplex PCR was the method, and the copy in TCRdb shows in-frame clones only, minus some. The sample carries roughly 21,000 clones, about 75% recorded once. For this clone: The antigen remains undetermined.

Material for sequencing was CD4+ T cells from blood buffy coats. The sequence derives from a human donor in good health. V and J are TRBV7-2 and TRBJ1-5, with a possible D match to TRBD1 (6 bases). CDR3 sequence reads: CASSLDRSYQPQHF. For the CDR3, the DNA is TGTGCCAGCAGCTTGGACAGATCCTATCAGCCCCAGCATTTT.